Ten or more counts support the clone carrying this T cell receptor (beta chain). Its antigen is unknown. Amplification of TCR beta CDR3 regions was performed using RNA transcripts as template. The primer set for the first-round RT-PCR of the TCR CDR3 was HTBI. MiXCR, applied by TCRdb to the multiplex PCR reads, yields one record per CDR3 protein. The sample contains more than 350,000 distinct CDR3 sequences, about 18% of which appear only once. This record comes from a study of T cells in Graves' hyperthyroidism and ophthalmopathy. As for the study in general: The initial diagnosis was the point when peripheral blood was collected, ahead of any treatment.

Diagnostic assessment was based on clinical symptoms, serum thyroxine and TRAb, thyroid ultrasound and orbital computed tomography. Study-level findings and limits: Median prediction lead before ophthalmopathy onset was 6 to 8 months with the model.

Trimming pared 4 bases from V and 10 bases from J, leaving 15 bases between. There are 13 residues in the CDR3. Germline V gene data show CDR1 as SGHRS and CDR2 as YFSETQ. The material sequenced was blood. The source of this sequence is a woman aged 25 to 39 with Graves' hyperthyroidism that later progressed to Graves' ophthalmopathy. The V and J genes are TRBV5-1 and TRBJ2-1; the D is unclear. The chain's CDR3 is CASSRLKGLEQFF. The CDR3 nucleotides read TGCGCCAGCAGCCGATTAAAAGGGTTGGAGCAGTTCTTC.